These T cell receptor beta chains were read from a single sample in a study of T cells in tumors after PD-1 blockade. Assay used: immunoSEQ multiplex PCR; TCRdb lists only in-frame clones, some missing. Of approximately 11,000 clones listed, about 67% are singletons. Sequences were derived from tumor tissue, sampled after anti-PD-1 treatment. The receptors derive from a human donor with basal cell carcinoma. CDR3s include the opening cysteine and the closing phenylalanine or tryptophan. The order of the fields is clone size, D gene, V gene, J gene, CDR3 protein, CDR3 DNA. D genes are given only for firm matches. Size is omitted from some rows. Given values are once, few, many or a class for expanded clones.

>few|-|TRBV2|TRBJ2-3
CASSPGASIDTRYF
TGTGCCAGCAGCCCCGGCGCTAGCATTGATACGCGGTATTTT
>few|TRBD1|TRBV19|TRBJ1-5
CASSLYGSGGLQPQHF
TGTGCCAGTAGCCTCTATGGGTCAGGGGGCTTACAGCCCCAGCATTTT
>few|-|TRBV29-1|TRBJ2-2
CSAGLRGGELFF
TGCAGCGCGGGGCTTAGGGGCGGGGAGCTGTTTTTT
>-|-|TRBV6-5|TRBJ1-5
CASSYSTHNQPQHF
TGTGCCAGCAGTTACTCGACCCACAATCAGCCCCAGCATTTT
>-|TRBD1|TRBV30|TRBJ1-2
CAWSEQGNYGYTF
TGTGCCTGGAGCGAACAGGGGAACTATGGCTACACCTTC
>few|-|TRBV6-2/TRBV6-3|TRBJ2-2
CASSYSGTGELFF
TGTGCCAGCAGTTACTCCGGGACCGGGGAGCTGTTTTTT
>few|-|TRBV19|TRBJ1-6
CASSFGRESPLHF
TGTGCCAGTAGTTTCGGAAGGGAGTCACCCCTCCACTTT
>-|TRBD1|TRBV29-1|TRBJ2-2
CSVQGANTGELFF
TGCAGCGTGCAGGGGGCGAACACCGGGGAGCTGTTTTTT
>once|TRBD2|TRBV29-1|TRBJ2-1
CSVLVTSGNEQFF
TGCAGCGTTCTTGTAACTAGCGGGAATGAGCAGTTCTTC
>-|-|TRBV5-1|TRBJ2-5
CASSLEGGPETQYF
TGCGCCAGCAGCTTGGAGGGGGGACCGGAGACCCAGTACTTC
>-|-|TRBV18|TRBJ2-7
CASSPIKGDYEQYF
TGTGCCAGCTCACCAATCAAGGGGGACTACGAGCAGTACTTC
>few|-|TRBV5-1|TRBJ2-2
CASSVDTNTGELFF
TGCGCCAGCAGCGTGGACACTAACACCGGGGAGCTGTTTTTT
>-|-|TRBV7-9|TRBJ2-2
CASSLTGELFF
TGTGCCAGCAGCCTCACCGGGGAGCTGTTTTTT
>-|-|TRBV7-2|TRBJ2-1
CASSAQLAGEQFF
TGTGCCAGCAGCGCCCAACTAGCTGGAGAGCAGTTCTTC
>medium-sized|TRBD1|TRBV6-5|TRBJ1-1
CASSYLETGGTEAFF
TGTGCCAGCAGTTACCTGGAAACAGGGGGCACTGAAGCTTTCTTT
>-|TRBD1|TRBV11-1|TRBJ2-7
CASSLNRDSGYEQYF
TGTGCCAGCAGCTTAAACCGGGACAGCGGCTACGAGCAGTACTTC
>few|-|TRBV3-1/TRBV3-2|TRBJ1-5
CASSRGNQPQHF
TGTGCCAGCAGCCGAGGGAATCAGCCCCAGCATTTT
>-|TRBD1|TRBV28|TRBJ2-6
CASSGTVLGANVLTF
TGTGCCAGCAGTGGGACAGTGCTGGGGGCCAACGTCCTGACTTTC
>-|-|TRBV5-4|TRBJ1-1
CASSFGRNTEAFF
TGTGCCAGCAGCTTTGGACGGAACACTGAAGCTTTCTTT
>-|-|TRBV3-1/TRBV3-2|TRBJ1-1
CASSQGTEAFF
TGTGCCAGCAGCCAGGGAACTGAAGCTTTCTTT
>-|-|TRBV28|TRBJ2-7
CASSLVNSYAYEQYF
TGTGCCAGCAGTTTAGTTAACAGCTACGCCTACGAGCAGTACTTC
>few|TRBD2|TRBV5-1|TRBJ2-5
CASSPNPSGSAETQYF
TGCGCCAGCAGCCCCAACCCTAGCGGGAGCGCCGAGACCCAGTACTTC